This T cell receptor beta chain was sequenced for a study of high-grade serous ovarian cancer treatment subgroups. Data came from immunoSEQ multiplex PCR; TCRdb stores just in-frame clones and leaves some out. Among approximately 5,000 clones, more than 60% were seen once, and the ten largest hold around a sixth. This clone has only one observation. Antigen: not known. Germline V CDR1 and CDR2: MDHEN, SYDVKM. The CDR3 contains 15 residues. Trimming stripped 3 bases from V and 5 bases from J, with 16 bases between. Tumor samples were obtained before definitive surgery or chemotherapy. General study points: Different patients shared almost no repertoire; same-patient tumors shared about 0.11 to 0.79. Repertoire analysis covered CDR3 alone, not CDR1 or CDR2. Bulk tumor TCR sequencing gave no spatial information. TCR relatedness rose with neoantigen level and trended with mutation load.

The receptor comes from a human donor with high-grade serous ovarian cancer. Input material: tumor tissue. The rearrangement links TRBV28 to TRBJ2-5; D is possibly TRBD1 or TRBD2 (5 bases each). CDR3 in amino acids: CASSLLGAGSETQYF. CDR3 bases: TGTGCCAGCAGTTTGCTAGGGGCGGGTAGCGAGACCCAGTACTTC.